A single sample is the source of the 30 T cell receptor beta chains below, sequenced in a study of identical twins (dated by TCRdb to about 2016). Library generation was performed with 5' RACE. Instrument on record: Illumina HiSeq 2000. In-frame beta chains were kept once TCRdb had trimmed the public reads at Q25 with fastp and called clones with MiXCR. Every CDR3 protein is listed once, alongside the most common genes and DNA of its rows. For this sample there are roughly 350,000 distinct CDR3 sequences; roughly 9% appear just once. Under 9.5% of the sample goes to the ten largest clones. The sample was naive T cells sorted from blood. The cell subset or site label corresponds to: cells isolated with a human naive T-cell isolation kit. The receptors originated from a woman aged 45-65 years in good health.

This clonotype was counted between two and nine times. CDR3 loop: CASSPPGLYEQYF. In nucleotides, the CDR3 is TGCGCCAGCAGCCCGCCGGGGCTTTACGAGCAGTACTTC. V and J are TRBV5-1 and TRBJ2-7; D is perhaps TRBD1 or TRBD2 (5 bases each). The CDR3 contains 13 residues. V was clipped by 4 bases and J by 4 bases, with 12 bases between them. Germline-derived CDR1 and CDR2 are SGHRS and YFSETQ.

This clonotype was seen a handful of times. The rearrangement uses TRBV14 and TRBJ2-3; 10 bases are shared with TRBD1. CDR1 SGHDN and CDR2 FVKESK come from the germline V gene. The CDR3 runs 16 residues. With V trimmed by 2 bases and J by 4 bases, 6 bases remained unmatched. CDR3 bases: TGTGCCAGCAGCCAACGGACAGGGGGAGTTGCAGATACGCAGTATTTT. Translation gives CASSQRTGGVADTQYF.

Ten or more counts support this clonotype. The V call is TRBV6-2 or TRBV6-3, the J call TRBJ1-5; 7 bases map to TRBD1. Germline lookup yields CDR1 MNHEY and CDR2 SVGEGT. The CDR3 spans 16 residues. The J segment lost 5 bases and the V segment lost 2 bases, leaving 9 bases of the junction unmatched. The CDR3 here is CASSYPKTGLDQPQHF. The DNA of the CDR3 is TGTGCCAGCAGTTACCCCAAGACAGGGCTCGATCAGCCCCAGCATTTT.

The genes are TRBV20-1 and TRBJ2-5; no firm D call. V lost 0 bases and J 3 bases, leaving 14 bases between the germline ends. This CDR3 spans 15 amino acids. The germline V gene encodes CDR1 DFQATT and CDR2 SNEGSKA (reference sequence). The DNA of the CDR3 is TGCAGTGCTAGAGATATTTTTTGGACCGAAGAGACCCAGTACTTC. Its translation is CSARDIFWTEETQYF.

CDR3 sequence: CASSTVDAQPQHF. CDR3 DNA: TGTGCCAGCAGTACAGTTGACGCTCAGCCCCAGCATTTT. The V and J genes are TRBV6-6 and TRBJ1-5; no reliable D call. Germline CDR1 is MNHNY and CDR2 is SVGAGI (reference sequence). V gave up 5 bases and J gave up 6 bases, with 11 bases separating them. The CDR3 contains 13 residues.

In its sample, this clonotype was seen a few times. The rearrangement uses TRBV6-2 or TRBV6-3 and TRBJ2-2; 12 bases map to TRBD2. Germline V lookup: CDR1 MNHEY, CDR2 SVGEGT. The CDR3 is 15 residues long. Trimming at V came to 8 bases and at J to 6 bases, leaving 7 bases not matched to a gene. The CDR3 DNA sequence: TGTGCCAGCGCTAGACTAGCGGGAGTTTCCGGGGAGCTGTTTTTT. Protein product: CASARLAGVSGELFF.

This clonotype was seen only a few times. The chain's CDR3 is CASRTRGTNTEAFF. The DNA for the CDR3 is TGTGCCAGCAGAACCAGGGGGACGAACACTGAAGCTTTCTTT. The genes are TRBV27 and TRBJ1-1, with 7 bases fitting TRBD1. The trim removed 6 bases at V and 1 base at J, leaving 5 bases unmatched. Germline V gene lookup returns CDR1 MNHEY and CDR2 SMNVEV (reference sequence). The CDR3 contains 14 residues.

The chain joins TRBV3-1 to TRBJ2-7; D might be TRBD1 (5 bases). The CDR3 length is 14 residues. V was shortened by 3 bases and J by 6 bases, with 15 bases between the two germline ends. Germline V gives CDR1 LGHDT, CDR2 YNNKEL (reference sequence). CDR3 nucleotide sequence: TGTGCCAGCAGCCATCAGGGCGTAATTGGCGAGCAGTACTTC. Residues: CASSHQGVIGEQYF.

This clonotype was seen more than once but under ten times. The chain recombines TRBV10-3 with TRBJ1-1; D possibly corresponds to TRBD1 (5 bases). Germline V gene sequence: CDR1 ENHRY, CDR2 SYGVKD. The CDR3 runs 11 residues. Trimming removed 11 bases from V and 6 bases from J, with 13 bases in between. CDR3 bases: TGTGCCGTCAAGGGGCCAGCTGAAGCTTTCTTT. This translates into CAVKGPAEAFF.

The J gene is TRBJ1-1, the V gene TRBV7-9, with TRBD1 matching over 8 bases. V was clipped by 3 bases and J by 11 bases; unmatched bases: 11. Germline CDR1 is SEHNR and CDR2 is FQNEAQ (reference sequence). The CDR3 has 14 amino acids. Here the CDR3 DNA reads TGTGCCAGCAGCTTGCCAGGGGGCCCTTCGGTTGCTTTCTTT. As protein: CASSLPGGPSVAFF.

This clonotype was counted ten times or more. The chain has TRBV24-1 and TRBJ2-1, with TRBD2 as a possible D gene (5 bases). Trimming removed 3 bases at V and 7 bases at J, with 12 bases between. Germline V lookup: CDR1 KGHDR, CDR2 SFDVKD. The CDR3 spans 14 residues. Here the CDR3 reads CATSDAGVRNEQFF. The CDR3 DNA reads as TGTGCCACCAGTGATGCCGGGGTACGGAATGAGCAGTTCTTC.

With regard to this clonotype: At one end, the junction sequence differs from germline, possibly due to a read error. The V call is TRBV4-2, the J call TRBJ2-5, with 13 bases fitting TRBD2. The germline gives CDR1 LGHNA, CDR2 YNFKEQ. CDR3 length equals 18 residues. The CDR3 loop is CASSQAKGLAGRREAQYF. CDR3 DNA sequence: TGTGCCAGCAGCCAAGCCAAGGGACTAGCGGGGCGAAGAGAGGCCCAGTACTTC.

This clonotype was counted between two and nine times. The rearrangement uses TRBV7-9 and TRBJ2-3, with D hard to call. The CDR3 has 13 amino acids. V shed 5 bases and J shed 0 bases, with 6 bases lying between them. Germline CDR1 and CDR2: SEHNR and FQNEAQ (reference sequence). In DNA form, the CDR3 reads TGTGCCAGCAGCACCCTAAGCACAGATACGCAGTATTTT. Translated: CASSTLSTDTQYF.

V and J are TRBV3-1 and TRBJ2-7; TRBD1 or TRBD2 may be the D gene (7 bases each). V dropped 4 bases and J dropped 4 bases, with 14 bases sitting between them. CDR1 is LGHDT and CDR2 is YNNKEL in the germline V gene (reference sequence). CDR3 length: 14 residues. The CDR3 region is CASSPDQGGYEQYF. In DNA form, the CDR3 reads TGTGCCAGCAGCCCGGATCAGGGGGGGTACGAGCAGTACTTC.

This clonotype appeared a few times. This chain joins TRBV29-1 and TRBJ2-3, with 11 bases aligning to TRBD2. This CDR3 is built from 16 residues. Germline V lookup: CDR1 SQVTM, CDR2 ANQGSEA. V lost 6 bases, J lost 0 bases, and 8 bases stayed unmatched. The CDR3 loop is CSVMGLADSSTDTQYF. In DNA, the CDR3 is TGCAGCGTGATGGGACTAGCGGACTCTAGCACAGATACGCAGTATTTT.

This clonotype occurred a few times. The gene calls are TRBV10-1 and TRBJ2-7; D might be TRBD2 (6 bases). Trimming stripped 2 bases from V and 4 bases from J, with 12 bases between. Germline V gene lookup returns CDR1 WNHNN and CDR2 SYGVQD (reference sequence). The CDR3 covers 14 residues. CDR3 sequence: CASSEGGLGYEQYF. CDR3 coding DNA: TGCGCCAGCAGTGAGGGGGGGTTGGGGTACGAGCAGTACTTC.

The sample holds many counts of this clonotype. The chain has TRBV12-3 or TRBV12-4 and TRBJ1-1, with D unclear. V was clipped by 3 bases and J by 1 base, with 12 bases between them. The CDR3 consists of 15 residues. CDR3 nucleotide sequence: TGTGCCAGCAGTTTGGCCTGGGATGGGAACACTGAAGCTTTCTTT. Encoded protein: CASSLAWDGNTEAFF.

This clonotype has more than one count but fewer than ten. The V gene is TRBV5-1, the J gene TRBJ2-2; D is perhaps TRBD2 (5 bases). CDR3 length equals 12 residues. Between the trimmed V and J ends, which lost 9 bases and 8 bases, there was a span of 14 bases. Per germline, CDR1 SGHRS and CDR2 YFSETQ. CDR3 coding DNA: TGCGCCACCGGGAACATCCAGGGGGAGCTGTTTTTT. This gives the protein CATGNIQGELFF.

The table lists this clonotype with many counts. V and J are TRBV11-2 and TRBJ2-1; perhaps TRBD2 as D (5 bases). The CDR3 runs to 16 residues. Germline values: CDR1 SGHAT, CDR2 FQNNGV. Between the trimmed V and J ends, which lost 3 bases and 3 bases, there was a span of 15 bases. The CDR3 loop reads CASSFPRAGLYNEQFF. CDR3 coding DNA: TGTGCCAGCAGCTTTCCCCGGGCGGGCCTCTACAATGAGCAGTTCTTC.

This clonotype was seen more than once but under ten times. The J gene is TRBJ2-1, the V gene TRBV7-6, with D possibly called TRBD1 or TRBD2 (6 bases each). Between the trimmed V and J ends, which lost 1 base and 3 bases, there was a span of 10 bases. This CDR3 region has 15 residues. Germline V gene lookup returns CDR1 SGHVS and CDR2 FNYEAQ. CDR3 sequence (DNA): TGTGCCAGCAGCTTAGACGGGGGCGACTACAATGAGCAGTTCTTC. Translated, it gives CASSLDGGDYNEQFF.

This chain links TRBV3-1 with TRBJ2-1, with 13 bases that match TRBD2. The V and J ends lost 4 bases and 1 base, in that order; junction bases with no gene match: 7. The CDR3 runs 18 residues. Germline V gene data show CDR1 as LGHDT and CDR2 as YNNKEL (reference sequence). The CDR3: CASSPRTSGSVSYNEQFF. CDR3 in DNA: TGTGCCAGCAGCCCACGGACTAGCGGGAGTGTTTCCTACAATGAGCAGTTCTTC.

The V and J genes are TRBV4-1 and TRBJ2-7; 9 nucleotides align to TRBD2. This CDR3 has 19 amino acids. Unmatched junction bases numbered 16, after V lost 1 base and J lost 3 bases. From germline, CDR1 is MGHRA and CDR2 YSYEKL. CDR3 region: CASSQGIRGPSGKGYEQYV. Written as DNA, the CDR3 is TGCGCCAGCAGCCAAGGGATACGGGGCCCTAGCGGGAAGGGCTACGAGCAGTACGTC.

This clonotype appeared a single time. V gene TRBV5-1 combines with J gene TRBJ2-2; D gene unclear. The CDR3 runs to 15 residues. Deletions cut 4 bases from V and 3 bases from J, with 13 bases between. Germline values: CDR1 SGHRS, CDR2 YFSETQ. Here the CDR3 reads CASSLLRADTGELFF. The CDR3 DNA sequence: TGCGCCAGCAGCCTCCTCCGGGCCGACACCGGGGAGCTGTTTTTT.

In its sample, this clonotype was seen a few times. The DNA for the CDR3 is TGCAGTGCTAGTATCTCGCAGTCCACAGATACGCAGTATTTT. Residues: CSASISQSTDTQYF. The genes are TRBV20-1 and TRBJ2-3; D ambiguous. Germline V gene data show CDR1 as DFQATT and CDR2 as SNEGSKA (reference sequence). CDR3 length: 14 residues. V was shortened by 3 bases and J by 2 bases, with 12 bases between the two germline ends.

This clonotype was counted at least ten times. The V and J genes are TRBV6-1 and TRBJ2-7; D may be TRBD1 (5 bases). V was pared by 1 base and J by 0 bases, with 10 bases between. CDR1 is MNHNS and CDR2 is SASEGT in the germline V gene. The CDR3 extends over 15 amino acids. The CDR3 sequence is CASSEEGVPSYEQYV. The CDR3 nucleotides are TGTGCCAGCAGTGAAGAAGGGGTGCCCTCCTACGAGCAGTACGTC.

This clonotype was observed a few times. The chain carries TRBV12-3 or TRBV12-4 and TRBJ1-5; D is perhaps TRBD1 (5 bases). V was trimmed by 6 bases and J by 2 bases, leaving 20 bases between them. CDR3 length equals 17 residues. The DNA of the CDR3 is TGTGCCAGCAGCCCGTTCGGGGCAGGGCTCGGCAATCAGCCCCAGCATTTT. Amino acid sequence: CASSPFGAGLGNQPQHF.

This clonotype was detected a few times. This chain joins TRBV2 and TRBJ2-1; 9 bases align to TRBD2. The length of the CDR3 is 13 residues. The germline CDR1 and CDR2 sequences are SNHLY and FYNNEI. Unmatched junction bases numbered 5, after V lost 6 bases and J lost 8 bases. CDR3 residues: CASRGTSKHEQFF. As DNA, the CDR3 is TGTGCCAGCAGAGGGACTAGCAAGCATGAGCAGTTCTTC.

The rearrangement uses TRBV3-1 and TRBJ2-5; the match to TRBD2 covers 10 bases. J was trimmed by 0 bases and V by 4 bases; bases with no gene match: 8. CDR1 LGHDT and CDR2 YNNKEL come from the germline V gene (reference sequence). This CDR3 comprises 17 residues. CDR3: CASSPPGLAAYQETQYF. CDR3 DNA sequence: TGTGCCAGCAGCCCGCCCGGACTAGCGGCCTACCAAGAGACCCAGTACTTC.

V and J are TRBV5-4 and TRBJ2-1; no clear D gene. CDR1 is SGHNT and CDR2 is YYREEE in the germline V gene (reference sequence). The ends were cut back, 1 base at V and 4 bases at J, with 15 bases in the middle. This CDR3 comprises 16 residues. The CDR3 DNA reads TGTGCCAGCAGCTTGTCCCTATCGGCCCCTTACAATGAGCAGTTCTTC. Its translation: CASSLSLSAPYNEQFF.

The J gene is TRBJ2-1, the V gene TRBV4-1; 8 bases are shared with TRBD2. This CDR3 comprises 18 residues. From germline, CDR1 is MGHRA and CDR2 YSYEKL. V lost 3 bases and J lost 0; bases outside the gene matches: 10. CDR3 sequence reads: CASSHTWGGGLSYNEQFF. The CDR3 DNA reads as TGCGCCAGCAGCCACACCTGGGGCGGGGGGCTCTCCTACAATGAGCAGTTCTTC.